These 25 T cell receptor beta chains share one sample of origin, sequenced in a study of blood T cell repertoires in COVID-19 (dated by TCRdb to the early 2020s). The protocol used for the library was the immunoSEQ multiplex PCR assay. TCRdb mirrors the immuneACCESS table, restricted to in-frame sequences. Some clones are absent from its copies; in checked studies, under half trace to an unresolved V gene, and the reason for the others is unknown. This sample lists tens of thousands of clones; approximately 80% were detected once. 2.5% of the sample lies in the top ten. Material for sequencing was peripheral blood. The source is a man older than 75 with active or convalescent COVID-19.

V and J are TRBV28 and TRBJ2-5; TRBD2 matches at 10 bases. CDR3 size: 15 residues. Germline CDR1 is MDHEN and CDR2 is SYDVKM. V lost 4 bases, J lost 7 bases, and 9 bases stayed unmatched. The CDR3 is CASSSQSGRAGTQYF. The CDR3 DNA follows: TGTGCCAGCAGTTCCCAAAGCGGGAGGGCGGGGACCCAGTACTTC.

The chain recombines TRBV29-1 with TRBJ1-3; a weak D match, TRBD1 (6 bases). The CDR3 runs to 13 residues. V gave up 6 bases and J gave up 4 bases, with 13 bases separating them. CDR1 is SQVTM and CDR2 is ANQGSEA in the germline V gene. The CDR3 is CSVRAGVGNTIYF. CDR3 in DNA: TGCAGCGTCAGAGCAGGGGTCGGAAACACCATATATTTT. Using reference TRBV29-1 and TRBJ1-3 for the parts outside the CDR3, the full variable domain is SAVISQKPSRDICQRGTSLTIQCQVDSQVTMMFWYRQQPGQSLTLIATANQGSEATYESGFVIDKFPISRPNLTFSTLTVSNMSPEDSSIYLCSVRAGVGNTIYFGEGSWLTVV.

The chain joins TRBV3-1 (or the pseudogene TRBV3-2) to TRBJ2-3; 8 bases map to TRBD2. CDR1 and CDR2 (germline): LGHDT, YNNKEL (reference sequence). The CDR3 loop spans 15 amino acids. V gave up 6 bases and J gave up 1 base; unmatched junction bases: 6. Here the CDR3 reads CASREAGVRTDTQYF. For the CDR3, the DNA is TGTGCCAGCAGGGAAGCGGGAGTGCGCACAGATACGCAGTATTTT.

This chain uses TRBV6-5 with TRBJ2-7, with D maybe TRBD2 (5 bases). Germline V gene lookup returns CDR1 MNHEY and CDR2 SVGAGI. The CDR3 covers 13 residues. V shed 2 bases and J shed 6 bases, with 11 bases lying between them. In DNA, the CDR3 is TGTGCCAGCAGTTACCCAAACAGCGGCGAGCAGTACTTC. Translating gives CASSYPNSGEQYF.

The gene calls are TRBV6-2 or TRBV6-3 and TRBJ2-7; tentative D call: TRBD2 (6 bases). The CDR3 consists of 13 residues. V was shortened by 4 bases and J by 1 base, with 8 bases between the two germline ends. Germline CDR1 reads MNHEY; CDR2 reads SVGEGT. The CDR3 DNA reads TGTGCCAGCAGTTTCGGGGGTTCCTACGAGCAGTACTTC. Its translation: CASSFGGSYEQYF.

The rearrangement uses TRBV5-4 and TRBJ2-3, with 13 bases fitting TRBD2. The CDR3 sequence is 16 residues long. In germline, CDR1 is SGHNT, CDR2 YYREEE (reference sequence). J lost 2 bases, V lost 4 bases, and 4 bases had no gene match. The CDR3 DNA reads TGTGCCAGCAGCACGACTAGCGGGAGGACCACAGATACGCAGTATTTT. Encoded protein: CASSTTSGRTTDTQYF. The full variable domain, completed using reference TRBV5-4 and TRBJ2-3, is ETGVTQSPTHLIKTRGQQVTLRCSSQSGHNTVSWYQQALGQGPQFIFQYYREEENGRGNFPPRFSGLQFPNYSSELNVNALELDDSALYLCASSTTSGRTTDTQYFGPGTRLTVL.

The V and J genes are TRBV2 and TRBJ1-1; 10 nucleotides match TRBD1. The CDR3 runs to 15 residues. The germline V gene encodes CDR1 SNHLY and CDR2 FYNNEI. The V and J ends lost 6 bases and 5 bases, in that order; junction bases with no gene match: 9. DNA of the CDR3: TGTGCCAGCAGAGGGGACAGGGGCGGGGAGACTGAAGCTTTCTTT. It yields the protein CASRGDRGGETEAFF.

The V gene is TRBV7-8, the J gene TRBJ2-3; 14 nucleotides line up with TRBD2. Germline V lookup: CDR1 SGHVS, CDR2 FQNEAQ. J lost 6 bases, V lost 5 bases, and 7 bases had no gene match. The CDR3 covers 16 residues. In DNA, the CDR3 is TGTGCCAGCAGCCCGACTAGCGGGAGGGCCGGCGATACGCAGTATTTT. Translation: CASSPTSGRAGDTQYF.

In nucleotides, the CDR3 is TGCGCCAGCAGCCAAGAAGTAGCGCTAAGCTCCTACGAGCAGTACTTC. Its translation is CASSQEVALSSYEQYF. This chain connects TRBV4-1 to TRBJ2-7, with D possibly TRBD2 on 5 matching bases. V lost 0 bases and J 0 bases, leaving 12 bases between the germline ends. The germline V gene encodes CDR1 MGHRA and CDR2 YSYEKL. The CDR3 contains 16 residues.

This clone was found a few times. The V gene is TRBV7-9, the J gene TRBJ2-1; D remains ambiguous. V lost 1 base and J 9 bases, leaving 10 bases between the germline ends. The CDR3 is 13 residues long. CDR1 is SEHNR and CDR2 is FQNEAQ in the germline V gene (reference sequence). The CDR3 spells CASSLEGQAEQFF. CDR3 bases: TGTGCCAGCAGCTTAGAAGGTCAGGCTGAGCAGTTCTTC.

The CDR3 nucleotides read TGCAGTGCTAGTAGGGGCGGTCCCTACGAGCAGTACTTC. Its protein product is CSASRGGPYEQYF. The chain joins TRBV20-1 to TRBJ2-7, with D possibly TRBD1 on 5 matching bases. CDR1 DFQATT and CDR2 SNEGSKA come from the germline V gene (reference sequence). Trimming stripped 3 bases from V and 2 bases from J, with 11 bases between. This CDR3 has 13 residues.

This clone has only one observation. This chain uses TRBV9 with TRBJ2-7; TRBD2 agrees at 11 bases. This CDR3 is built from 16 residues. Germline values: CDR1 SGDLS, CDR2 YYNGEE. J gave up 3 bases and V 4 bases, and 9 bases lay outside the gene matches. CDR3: CASSPQPGLADYEQYF. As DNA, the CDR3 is TGTGCCAGCAGCCCCCAACCGGGACTAGCGGACTACGAGCAGTACTTC.

The CDR3 reads CASSHTSRTGRSEAFF. DNA of the CDR3: TGTGCCAGCTCACACACCTCCCGGACAGGGAGATCTGAAGCTTTCTTT. The V gene is TRBV18, the J gene TRBJ1-1; TRBD1 agrees at 8 bases. The CDR3 contains 16 residues. Germline loops: CDR1 KGHSH, CDR2 LQKENI. The V and J ends lost 4 bases and 6 bases, in that order; junction bases with no gene match: 13.

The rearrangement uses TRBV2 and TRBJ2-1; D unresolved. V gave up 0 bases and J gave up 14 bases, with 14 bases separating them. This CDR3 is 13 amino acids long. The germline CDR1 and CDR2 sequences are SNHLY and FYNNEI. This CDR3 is CASSEARAPLEFF. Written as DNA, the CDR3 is TGTGCCAGCAGTGAAGCGCGAGCGCCCCTTGAGTTCTTC.

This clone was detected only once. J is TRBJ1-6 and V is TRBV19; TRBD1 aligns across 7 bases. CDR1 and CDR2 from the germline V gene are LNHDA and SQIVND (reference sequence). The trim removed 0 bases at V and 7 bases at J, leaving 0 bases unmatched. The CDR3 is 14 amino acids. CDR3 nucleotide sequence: TGTGCCAGTAGTATAGAACAGGGGAATTCACCCCTCCACTTT. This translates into CASSIEQGNSPLHF.

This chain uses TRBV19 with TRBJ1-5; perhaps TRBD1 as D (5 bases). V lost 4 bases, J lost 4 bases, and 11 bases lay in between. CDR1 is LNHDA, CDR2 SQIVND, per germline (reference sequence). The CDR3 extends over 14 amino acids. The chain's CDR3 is CASSKLQVNQPQHF. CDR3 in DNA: TGTGCCAGTAGTAAACTACAGGTAAATCAGCCCCAGCATTTT.

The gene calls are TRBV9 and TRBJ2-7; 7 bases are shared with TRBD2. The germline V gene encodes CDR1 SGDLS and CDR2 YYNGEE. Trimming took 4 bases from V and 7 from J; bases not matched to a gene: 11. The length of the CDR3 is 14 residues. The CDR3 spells CASSPRSGVEEQYF. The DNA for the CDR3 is TGTGCCAGCAGCCCAAGGAGCGGGGTGGAAGAGCAGTACTTC.

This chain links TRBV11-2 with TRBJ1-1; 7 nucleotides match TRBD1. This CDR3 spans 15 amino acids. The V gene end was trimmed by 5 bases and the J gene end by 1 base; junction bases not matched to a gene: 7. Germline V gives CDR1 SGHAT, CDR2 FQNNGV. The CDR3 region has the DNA TGTGCCAGCAGCGTGTCCAGGGGGAGGAACACTGAAGCTTTCTTT. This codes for CASSVSRGRNTEAFF.

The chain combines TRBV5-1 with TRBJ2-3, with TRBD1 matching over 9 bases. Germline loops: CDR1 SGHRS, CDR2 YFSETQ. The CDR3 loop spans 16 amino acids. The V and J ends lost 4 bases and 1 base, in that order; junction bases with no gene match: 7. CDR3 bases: TGCGCCAGCAGCGCGGACAGGGGAAGTGGCACAGATACGCAGTATTTT. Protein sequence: CASSADRGSGTDTQYF.

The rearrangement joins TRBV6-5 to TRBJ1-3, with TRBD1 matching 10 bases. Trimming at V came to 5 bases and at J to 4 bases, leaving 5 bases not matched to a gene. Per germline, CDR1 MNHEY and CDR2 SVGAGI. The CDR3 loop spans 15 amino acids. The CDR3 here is CASSRQGAAGNTIYF. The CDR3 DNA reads TGTGCCAGCAGTCGACAGGGGGCGGCGGGAAACACCATATATTTT.

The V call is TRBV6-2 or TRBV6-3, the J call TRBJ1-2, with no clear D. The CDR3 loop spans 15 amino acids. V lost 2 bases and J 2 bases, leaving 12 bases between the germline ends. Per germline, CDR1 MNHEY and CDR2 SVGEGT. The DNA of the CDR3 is TGTGCCAGCAGTTACGACCAGGCTTCGAACTATGGCTACACCTTC. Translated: CASSYDQASNYGYTF.

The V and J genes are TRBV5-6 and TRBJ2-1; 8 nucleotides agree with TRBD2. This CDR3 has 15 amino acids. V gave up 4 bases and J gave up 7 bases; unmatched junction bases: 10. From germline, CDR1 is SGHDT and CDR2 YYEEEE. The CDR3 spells CASSPLGRGENEQFF. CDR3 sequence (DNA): TGTGCCAGCAGCCCCCTTGGGCGGGGGGAGAATGAGCAGTTCTTC.

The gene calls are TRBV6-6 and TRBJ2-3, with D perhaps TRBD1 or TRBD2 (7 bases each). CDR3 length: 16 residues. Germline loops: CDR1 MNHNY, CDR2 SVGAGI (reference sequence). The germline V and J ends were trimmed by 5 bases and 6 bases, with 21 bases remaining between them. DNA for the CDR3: TGTGCCAGCAGTCAGGGGGGGTCATCACGGGCGGATACGCAGTATTTT. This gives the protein CASSQGGSSRADTQYF.

CDR3 bases: TGCGCCAGCAGCCAAGATTTTCGTAGACAGGGGGTACCCTACGAGCAGTACTTC. Translating gives CASSQDFRRQGVPYEQYF. The chain employs TRBV4-3 and TRBJ2-7, with 9 bases matching TRBD1. Germline CDR1 reads LGHNA; CDR2 reads YSLEER. The ends lost 0 bases at V and 2 bases at J; junction bases unmatched: 11. CDR3 size: 18 residues.

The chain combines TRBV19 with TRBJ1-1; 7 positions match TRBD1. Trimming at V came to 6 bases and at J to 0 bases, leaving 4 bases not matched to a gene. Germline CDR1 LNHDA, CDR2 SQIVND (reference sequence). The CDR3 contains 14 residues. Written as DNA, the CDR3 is TGTGCCAGTAGAGAGGGGGCACTGAACACTGAAGCTTTCTTT. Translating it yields CASREGALNTEAFF.